Shown below are 25 T cell receptor beta chains from a single sample sequenced in a study of T cells in Graves' hyperthyroidism and ophthalmopathy. Amplification of TCR beta CDR3 regions was performed using RNA transcripts as template. An initial round of RT-PCR targeting the TCR CDR3 relied on the HTBI primer set. TCRdb re-derived calls from the multiplex PCR reads in MiXCR, one entry per CDR3 protein. The sample lists 550,000 to 600,000 distinct CDR3 sequences; 13% to 15% were seen once. The sequenced sample was blood. These receptors originate from a woman aged 18 to 35 with Graves' ophthalmopathy.

This clonotype was counted ten times or more. The chain links TRBV24-1 to TRBJ1-2; 8 bases fit TRBD1. Germline V CDR1 and CDR2: KGHDR, SFDVKD. The CDR3 totals 14 residues. V dropped 4 bases and J dropped 3; count of bases not matched to a gene: 3. The CDR3 DNA is TGTGCCACCAGTGACCTGGGACAGGACTATGGCTACACCTTC. Translating it yields CATSDLGQDYGYTF.

In this sample, this clonotype turned up many times. J is TRBJ2-7 and V is TRBV7-2, with D hard to call. Between the trimmed V and J ends, which lost 8 bases and 3 bases, there was a span of 8 bases. The CDR3 runs to 11 residues. Germline V CDR1 and CDR2: SGHTA, FQGNSA. The CDR3 DNA reads as TGTGCCAGCGGCCGAGTCTACGAGCAGTACTTC. This translates into CASGRVYEQYF.

This clonotype was seen many times. The CDR3 region is CASSFYRTDYGYTF. CDR3 nucleotides: TGTGCCAGCAGTTTCTACAGGACCGACTATGGCTACACCTTC. The V and J genes are TRBV27 and TRBJ1-2; the D gene is possibly TRBD1 (5 bases). The CDR3 length is 14 residues. V shed 3 bases and J shed 3 bases, with 11 bases lying between them. Germline-derived CDR1 and CDR2 are MNHEY and SMNVEV (reference sequence).

A few counts support this clonotype. This chain connects TRBV6-2 or TRBV6-3 to TRBJ2-1; D is unresolved. This CDR3 region has 17 residues. The germline V gene encodes CDR1 MNHEY and CDR2 SVGEGT. Trimming took off 4 bases at V and 2 bases at J, with 18 bases between the two ends. The CDR3 DNA reads TGTGCCAGCAGTTCACGACCCGACGTTCCCACCTACAATGAGCAGTTCTTC. Protein sequence: CASSSRPDVPTYNEQFF.

There are many counts of this clonotype. This chain links TRBV7-6 with TRBJ1-4, with 9 nucleotides matching TRBD1. The V and J ends lost 4 bases and 0 bases, in that order; junction bases with no gene match: 9. The CDR3 runs 18 residues. Germline CDR1 SGHVS, CDR2 FNYEAQ. CDR3 nucleotides: TGTGCCAGCAGCTCATCCGGGACAGGGAGCGCAACTAATGAAAAACTGTTTTTT. This encodes CASSSSGTGSATNEKLFF.

In its sample, this clonotype was seen many times. The chain couples TRBV11-1 to TRBJ2-1; 9 bases match TRBD2. This CDR3 comprises 17 residues. The J segment lost 6 bases and the V segment lost 1 base, leaving 10 bases of the junction unmatched. The germline V gene has CDR1 SGHAT and CDR2 FQDESV (reference sequence). The CDR3 sequence is CASSLVRAGGGFNEQFF. In DNA, the CDR3 is TGTGCCAGCAGCTTAGTCCGGGCGGGAGGGGGCTTCAATGAGCAGTTCTTC.

This clonotype was counted ten times or more. The genes are TRBV6-2 or TRBV6-3 and TRBJ2-7, with D unresolved. Per the germline V gene, CDR1 is MNHEY and CDR2 is SVGEGT. This CDR3 is 12 amino acids long. Trimming took off 6 bases at V and 2 bases at J, with 8 bases between the two ends. The CDR3 coding sequence is TGTGCCAGCAGAAACCTCCCCTACGAGCAGTACTTC. It specifies CASRNLPYEQYF.

The chain is built from TRBV5-8 and TRBJ1-2; D is perhaps TRBD1 (6 bases). Germline V gene sequence: CDR1 SGHTS, CDR2 YDEGEE. V lost 4 bases to trimming and J lost 13 bases, with 23 bases between them. There are 14 residues in the CDR3. CDR3 sequence: CASSRRDTREGSTF. In nucleotides, the CDR3 is TGTGCCAGCAGCCGCCGGGACACTCGAGAGGGTTCCACCTTC.

This clonotype was counted at least ten times. The chain carries TRBV6-2 or TRBV6-3 and TRBJ1-2; no clear D gene. V dropped 6 bases and J dropped 4 bases, with 12 bases sitting between them. Looked up from germline, CDR1 is MNHEY and CDR2 is SVGEGT. The CDR3 consists of 13 residues. The CDR3 spells CASRTPESYGYTF. The CDR3 DNA reads TGTGCCAGCAGGACACCGGAGAGCTATGGCTACACCTTC.

This clonotype has at least ten counts. The chain joins TRBV27 to TRBJ2-1; D is possibly TRBD1 or TRBD2 (6 bases each). The CDR3 covers 12 residues. Trimming shortened V by 5 bases and J by 9 bases, and 11 bases separated the two germline ends. Germline values: CDR1 MNHEY, CDR2 SMNVEV (reference sequence). Here the CDR3 reads CASSLWGAEQFF. For the CDR3, the DNA is TGTGCCAGCAGTCTCTGGGGGGCTGAGCAGTTCTTC.

This clonotype was seen ten or more times. This sequence joins TRBV6-1 and TRBJ1-5; 9 bases are a match to TRBD1. With 6 bases clipped from V and 4 bases from J, the junction kept 7 bases outside the gene matches. The germline CDR1 and CDR2 sequences are MNHNS and SASEGT. The CDR3 has 15 residues. The CDR3 sequence is CASRRTGTGNQPQHF. CDR3 DNA sequence: TGTGCCAGCAGACGGACCGGGACAGGGAATCAGCCCCAGCATTTT.

This clonotype was recorded at least ten times. This chain links TRBV28 with TRBJ2-3; 12 positions agree with TRBD2. The CDR3 is 16 amino acids. V dropped 4 bases and J dropped 3; count of bases not matched to a gene: 5. The V gene's germline CDR1 is MDHEN and CDR2 SYDVKM. The CDR3 here is CASSYVTSGRTDTQYF. CDR3 DNA: TGTGCCAGCAGTTATGTTACTAGCGGGAGGACAGATACGCAGTATTTT.

This clonotype was counted ten times or more. The gene calls are TRBV28 and TRBJ2-1, with D possibly being TRBD2 (7 bases). V lost 3 bases to trimming and J lost 6 bases, with 12 bases between them. The CDR3 covers 14 residues. The germline CDR1 and CDR2 sequences are MDHEN and SYDVKM. The chain's CDR3 is CASSFGGQGNEQFF. Here the CDR3 DNA reads TGTGCCAGCAGTTTCGGGGGGCAGGGCAATGAGCAGTTCTTC.

Points on this clonotype: A clone one base away is much larger, so this may be a read error. The chain recombines TRBV7-3 with TRBJ2-7; TRBD1 is a possible D gene (6 bases). This CDR3 has 15 residues. Germline CDR1 is SGHTA and CDR2 is FQGTGA. CDR3 amino acids: CASSLRPGDSYGQYF. The CDR3 DNA follows: TGTGCCAGCAGCTTACGTCCAGGGGATTCCTACGGGCAGTACTTC.

In its sample, this clonotype was seen a few times. This chain joins TRBV27 and TRBJ1-6; the D gene is possibly TRBD1 (6 bases). The CDR3 runs to 13 residues. Germline values: CDR1 MNHEY, CDR2 SMNVEV (reference sequence). With 3 bases removed from V and 10 bases from J, the gap between germline ends came to 10 bases. The CDR3 here is CASSFQRGSPLHF. As DNA, the CDR3 is TGTGCCAGCAGTTTCCAAAGGGGGTCACCCCTCCACTTT.

J is TRBJ2-1 and V is TRBV6-5; D gene uncertain. CDR1 MNHEY and CDR2 SVGAGI come from the germline V gene. Trimming shortened V by 4 bases and J by 7 bases, and 11 bases separated the two germline ends. The CDR3 is 13 residues long. CDR3 sequence (DNA): TGTGCCAGCAGTTTAATCGGGCCTAATGAGCAGTTCTTC. Residues: CASSLIGPNEQFF.

This clonotype was seen ten or more times. The chain is built from TRBV5-1 and TRBJ2-7; the D call may be TRBD1 or TRBD2 (5 bases each). Germline CDR1 is SGHRS and CDR2 is YFSETQ. The CDR3 is 15 residues long. Trimming removed 5 bases from V and 0 bases from J, with 15 bases in between. CDR3 bases: TGCGCCAGCAGTAAAGGGGACGAGAGCTCCTACGAGCAGTACTTC. This translates into CASSKGDESSYEQYF.

This clonotype has just a few counts. The gene calls are TRBV5-1 and TRBJ2-4, with 9 bases fitting TRBD1. V shed 3 bases, J shed 4 bases, and the junction held 5 bases outside the gene matches. The CDR3 runs to 15 residues. CDR1 is SGHRS and CDR2 is YFSETQ in the germline V gene. As DNA, the CDR3 is TGCGCCAGCAGCTCACAGGGGGCGCCGAAAAACATTCAGTACTTC. Its protein product is CASSSQGAPKNIQYF.

The sample holds many counts of this clonotype. The chain uses TRBV28 and TRBJ2-7, with 11 bases that match TRBD2. The J segment lost 1 base and the V segment lost 3 bases, leaving 11 bases of the junction unmatched. There are 18 residues in the CDR3. Per the germline V gene, CDR1 is MDHEN and CDR2 is SYDVKM. CDR3: CASSLKLAGGISSYEQYF. The CDR3 nucleotides are TGTGCCAGCAGTTTGAAGCTAGCGGGAGGAATTAGTTCCTACGAGCAGTACTTC.

This clonotype has a count of ten or more. The V gene is TRBV27, the J gene TRBJ1-5; no firm D call. The CDR3 covers 15 residues. Germline V lookup: CDR1 MNHEY, CDR2 SMNVEV (reference sequence). V was pared by 3 bases and J by 4 bases, with 13 bases between. The CDR3 spells CASSFVSVGNQPQHF. CDR3 nucleotide sequence: TGTGCCAGCAGTTTCGTGTCGGTGGGGAATCAGCCCCAGCATTTT.

Remarks on this clonotype: A much larger clone sits a single nucleotide away, making a read error possible. J is TRBJ2-1 and V is TRBV7-9; no clear D. The CDR3 spans 15 residues. In germline, CDR1 is SEHNR, CDR2 FQNEAQ (reference sequence). Trimming took off 1 base at V and 3 bases at J, with 10 bases between the two ends. The CDR3 here is CASSLEGPIYNEQFF. DNA for the CDR3: TGTGCCAGCAGCTTAGAGGGCCCTATCTACAATGAGCAGTTCTTC.

The CDR3 sequence: CSAARTSGRSYQETQYF. CDR3 DNA sequence: TGCAGTGCGGCCAGGACTAGCGGGAGGTCGTACCAAGAGACCCAGTACTTC. The rearrangement uses TRBV20-1 and TRBJ2-5, with TRBD2 matching over 14 bases. V trimming: 6 bases; J trimming: 0 bases; junction bases outside the gene matches: 9. CDR3 length equals 17 residues. Germline CDR1 is DFQATT and CDR2 is SNEGSKA (reference sequence).

CDR3 region: CASSKTPPGQGGYGYTF. CDR3 DNA sequence: TGTGCCAGTAGTAAAACGCCTCCCGGACAGGGCGGCTATGGCTACACCTTC. V usage is TRBV19 and J usage is TRBJ1-2, with 8 bases fitting TRBD1. The CDR3 is 17 amino acids. Trimming cost V 4 bases and J 4 bases; bases outside gene matches: 14. CDR1 is LNHDA and CDR2 is SQIVND in the germline V gene (reference sequence).

This clonotype was counted only a few times. The V gene is TRBV29-1, the J gene TRBJ2-2, with 12 nucleotides matching TRBD2. The CDR3 runs to 15 residues. The J segment lost 3 bases and the V segment lost 6 bases, leaving 5 bases of the junction unmatched. CDR1 SQVTM and CDR2 ANQGSEA come from the germline V gene. CDR3 loop: CSVDLAGGDTGELFF. The CDR3 DNA is TGCAGCGTAGATCTAGCGGGAGGGGACACCGGGGAGCTGTTTTTT.

This clonotype appeared a few times. The V gene is TRBV28, the J gene TRBJ1-6; 9 nucleotides agree with TRBD1. Germline values: CDR1 MDHEN, CDR2 SYDVKM. This CDR3 contains 19 residues. After removal of 6 bases from V and 0 bases from J, the junction contained 12 bases not matched to a gene. CDR3 nucleotide sequence: TGTGCCAGCAGCCCTACAGGGGGCGGTCAGAGCTCCTATAATTCACCCCTCCACTTT. The encoded protein is CASSPTGGGQSSYNSPLHF.